Following are 5 T cell receptor beta chains from one sample sequenced in a study of T cell repertoires in ileal Crohn's disease. The protocol was immunoSEQ multiplex PCR, while the TCRdb copy is restricted to in-frame clones and leaves out a portion. The sample shows 25,000 to 30,000 clones, roughly 81% of them seen only once. Input material: ileal tissue. Receptor source: an adult with Crohn's disease.

This clone was detected only once. This chain links TRBV5-6 with TRBJ1-2; 7 nucleotides align to TRBD1. The junction had 10 bases not matched to a gene; V was cut back by 0 bases and J by 8 bases. This CDR3 has 15 amino acids. The germline V gene has CDR1 SGHDT and CDR2 YYEEEE. CDR3 sequence (DNA): TGTGCCAGCAGCTTGGCCGGGACAGCGGTTAGCGGCTACACCTTC. This encodes CASSLAGTAVSGYTF.

The chain recombines TRBV5-1 with TRBJ2-2, with 12 bases identical to TRBD2. Germline V lookup: CDR1 SGHRS, CDR2 YFSETQ. The CDR3 is made up of 17 amino acids. The V and J ends lost 8 bases and 4 bases, in that order; junction bases with no gene match: 12. CDR3 sequence: CASGLGGLAGRTGELFF. CDR3 nucleotide sequence: TGCGCCAGTGGCCTTGGGGGACTAGCGGGTCGCACCGGGGAGCTGTTTTTT.

The rearrangement joins TRBV30 to TRBJ1-5; 7 bases map to TRBD1. CDR1 is GTSNPN, CDR2 SVGIG, per germline (reference sequence). The ends lost 4 bases at V and 5 bases at J; junction bases unmatched: 5. The CDR3 has 13 amino acids. CDR3 DNA sequence: TGTGCCTGGATACAGGGGACGGATCAGCCCCAGCATTTT. This encodes CAWIQGTDQPQHF.

V and J are TRBV19 and TRBJ1-4, with D maybe TRBD1 (6 bases). Trimming pared 7 bases from V and 8 bases from J, leaving 14 bases between. CDR3 length: 13 amino acids. In germline, CDR1 is LNHDA, CDR2 SQIVND (reference sequence). The CDR3 spells CASTQGMGEKLFF. The CDR3 DNA sequence: TGTGCCAGTACGCAGGGGATGGGGGAAAAACTGTTTTTT.

The gene calls are TRBV6-5 and TRBJ2-2, with 12 nucleotides matching TRBD2. J lost 3 bases, V lost 9 bases, and 5 bases had no gene match. The V gene's germline CDR1 is MNHEY and CDR2 SVGAGI. There are 15 residues in the CDR3. The CDR3 loop reads CASRLAGDYTGELFF. CDR3 nucleotide sequence: TGTGCCAGTCGACTAGCGGGGGATTACACCGGGGAGCTGTTTTTT.